This is a list of T cell receptor beta chains from one sample in a study of post-analysis software for immune sequencing data. TCRdb fed the PCR reads into MiXCR, producing one record per CDR3 protein. The table records 250,000 to 300,000 distinct CDR3 sequences, 35% to 45% of them present only once. The sample taken for sequencing was blood. The receptors were gathered from a girl aged 5 to 17 with multiple sclerosis. CDR3s include the opening cysteine and the closing phenylalanine or tryptophan. D genes are given only for firm matches. Rows give clone size only sometimes, using once, few, many, or a class for an expanded clone.

V,size,D,J,CDR3,DNA
TRBV5-6,-,-,TRBJ1-1,CASSSPISYRNTEAFF,TGTGCCAGCAGCTCCCCCATTTCTTATCGGAACACTGAAGCTTTCTTT
TRBV12-5,many,TRBD2,TRBJ2-3,CASGLFPGLAILDTQYF,TGTGCTAGTGGTTTGTTCCCGGGACTAGCAATTTTAGATACGCAGTATTTT
TRBV27,many,TRBD2,TRBJ2-4,CASRASGIAKNIQYF,TGTGCCAGCAGGGCTAGCGGCATAGCCAAAAACATTCAGTACTTC
TRBV11-2,many,-,TRBJ1-2,CASSLDPDYGYTF,TGTGCCAGCAGCTTAGATCCAGACTATGGCTACACCTTC
TRBV6-5,many,-,TRBJ2-5,CASSYSPVSGETQYF,TGTGCCAGCAGTTACTCGCCAGTCAGCGGAGAGACCCAGTACTTC
TRBV5-5,many,-,TRBJ1-1,CASSLDDIAVTEAFF,TGTGCCAGCAGCTTGGACGACATAGCCGTTACTGAAGCTTTCTTT
TRBV6-6,many,-,TRBJ1-2,CASSYSRVYGYTF,TGTGCCAGCAGTTACTCGCGGGTCTATGGCTACACCTTC
TRBV24-1,-,-,TRBJ2-7,CATSGAGQANYEQYF,TGTGCCACCAGTGGGGCGGGCCAGGCGAATTACGAGCAGTACTTC
TRBV29-1,many,-,TRBJ1-4,CSVGSVHGEKLFF,TGCAGCGTTGGCTCGGTTCATGGGGAAAAACTGTTTTTT
TRBV7-2,few,-,TRBJ1-1,CASSRPPNQEAFF,TGTGCCAGCAGCCGGCCGCCGAATCAAGAAGCTTTCTTT
TRBV20-1,many,-,TRBJ1-6,CSAVQTNSPLHF,TGCAGTGCGGTACAAACAAATTCACCCCTCCACTTT
TRBV5-1,many,TRBD2,TRBJ2-7,CASSLGGRNIDEQYF,TGCGCCAGCAGCTTGGGCGGGAGAAACATCGACGAGCAGTACTTC
TRBV20-1,-,-,TRBJ2-1,CSASGSLGSYNEQFF,TGCAGTGCTAGCGGCTCATTGGGGTCCTACAATGAGCAGTTCTTC
TRBV12-3/TRBV12-4,once,-,TRBJ2-5,CASSSSVETQYF,TGTGCCAGCAGTTCTAGCGTGGAGACCCAGTACTTC
TRBV5-1,many,TRBD1,TRBJ1-4,CASSRDSANEKLFF,TGCGCCAGCAGCCGGGACAGTGCTAATGAAAAACTGTTTTTT
TRBV12-3/TRBV12-4,many,-,TRBJ1-2,CASSYTTGNYGYTF,TGTGCCAGCAGTTACACCACAGGGAACTATGGCTACACCTTC
TRBV4-2,-,-,TRBJ2-7,CASSQSEIAYEQYF,TGTGCCAGCAGCCAGTCTGAGATAGCCTACGAGCAGTACTTC
TRBV7-9,-,-,TRBJ2-1,CASSDAGAAGISYKEQFF,TGTGCCAGCAGCGATGCCGGGGCGGCGGGGATTTCCTACAAAGAGCAGTTCTTC
TRBV20-1,-,-,TRBJ1-1,CSAESVGDTEAFF,TGCAGTGCCGAATCGGTGGGGGACACTGAAGCTTTCTTT
TRBV29-1,many,-,TRBJ1-2,CSVEEWSGCTF,TGCAGCGTTGAAGAATGGTCCGGGTGCACCTTC
TRBV3-1,once,-,TRBJ2-7,CVGSQDDPIFSYEQYF,TGTGTCGGCAGCCAAGATGACCCCATTTTCAGCTACGAGCAGTACTTC
TRBV18,-,-,TRBJ1-1,CASSPPGVPNTEAFF,TGTGCCAGCTCACCACCGGGCGTCCCGAACACTGAAGCTTTCTTT
TRBV5-4,many,TRBD2,TRBJ2-3,CASSSPGTSGGPSTDTQYF,TGTGCCAGCAGCTCCCCCGGGACTAGCGGGGGGCCTAGCACAGATACGCAGTATTTT
TRBV20-1,many,-,TRBJ2-7,CSAREGGSYEQYF,TGCAGTGCTAGAGAGGGAGGCAGCTACGAGCAGTACTTC
TRBV6-5,-,-,TRBJ2-4,CASSYGGQGENIQYF,TGTGCCAGCAGTTACGGAGGTCAGGGTGAAAACATTCAGTACTTC
TRBV15,many,-,TRBJ2-6,CATSRDGPRSTGANVLTF,TGTGCCACCAGCAGAGATGGCCCTCGCAGCACTGGGGCCAACGTCCTGACTTTC
TRBV9,few,-,TRBJ2-3,CASSPRGGTPDTQYF,TGTGCCAGCAGCCCGAGGGGCGGGACGCCAGATACGCAGTATTTT
TRBV7-9,many,TRBD2,TRBJ2-1,CASSPRTSDTYNEQFF,TGTGCCAGCAGCCCGCGGACTAGCGACACCTACAATGAGCAGTTCTTC
TRBV4-1,-,-,TRBJ2-5,CASSSEGPSNQETQYF,TGCGCCAGCAGCTCCGAGGGTCCTTCCAACCAAGAGACCCAGTACTTC
TRBV7-9,many,TRBD1,TRBJ1-1,CASSPRQGRNTEAFF,TGTGCCAGCAGCCCACGACAGGGACGGAACACTGAAGCTTTCTTT
TRBV12-3/TRBV12-4,-,TRBD2,TRBJ2-7,CASTRGTSGRDEQYF,TGTGCCAGCACCCGAGGTACTAGCGGGAGGGACGAGCAGTACTTC
TRBV4-1,many,-,TRBJ1-2,CASSQDSPVYGYTF,TGCGCCAGCAGCCAAGATTCCCCAGTCTATGGCTACACCTTC
TRBV29-1,-,TRBD1,TRBJ1-4,CSVRTGAGVGPEKLFF,TGCAGCGTCAGGACAGGGGCGGGGGTAGGGCCTGAAAAACTGTTTTTT
TRBV7-2,many,TRBD2,TRBJ2-7,CASSPRGSGGGTFRIVEQYF,TGTGCCAGCAGCCCTCGGGGTAGCGGGGGCGGCACCTTCCGGATCGTCGAGCAGTACTTC
TRBV3-1,many,TRBD1,TRBJ1-2,CASSPDRNYGYTF,TGTGCCAGCAGCCCGGACAGGAACTATGGCTACACCTTC